This TCR beta chain was recovered during a study of T cells after yellow fever vaccination. Looking at the study overall: In the case of low-cell-number fractions, SMART-Seq v4 Ultra Low Input was used for preparation. Whole-study findings and limits: Clonotype sharing between CD4 and CD8 compartments was small.

The trim removed 4 bases at V and 5 bases at J, leaving 2 bases unmatched. The germline V gene encodes CDR1 SGHTA and CDR2 FQGNSA. The CDR3 length is 13 residues. About this clonotype: Its cognate antigen is unknown.

MiXCR was run by TCRdb on the 5' RACE reads, yielding one entry per CDR3 protein. Of hundreds of thousands of distinct CDR3 sequences in the sample, roughly an eighth were seen once. This sample comprised PBMCs, obtained on the day of the yellow fever booster vaccination. This TCR was recovered from a man between 25 and 39 years old who received the YFV17D yellow fever vaccine. The chain combines TRBV7-2 with TRBJ2-3; 8 nucleotides align to TRBD2. The CDR3 sequence: CASSWGLGDTQYF. DNA of the CDR3: TGTGCCAGCAGCTGGGGACTAGGAGATACGCAGTATTTT.